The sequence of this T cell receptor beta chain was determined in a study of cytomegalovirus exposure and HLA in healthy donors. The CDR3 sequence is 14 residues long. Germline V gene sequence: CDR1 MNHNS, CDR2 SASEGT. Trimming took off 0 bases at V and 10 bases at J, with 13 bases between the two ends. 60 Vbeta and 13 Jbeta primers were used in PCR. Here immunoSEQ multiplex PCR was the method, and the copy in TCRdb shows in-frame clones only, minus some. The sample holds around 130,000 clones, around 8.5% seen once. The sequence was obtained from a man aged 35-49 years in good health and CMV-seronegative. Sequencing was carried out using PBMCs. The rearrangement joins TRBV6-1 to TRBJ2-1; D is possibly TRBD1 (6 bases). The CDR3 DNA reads TGTGCCAGCAGTGAAGCCAGCAGGGGTCGAGAGCAGTTCTTC. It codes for CASSEASRGREQFF.